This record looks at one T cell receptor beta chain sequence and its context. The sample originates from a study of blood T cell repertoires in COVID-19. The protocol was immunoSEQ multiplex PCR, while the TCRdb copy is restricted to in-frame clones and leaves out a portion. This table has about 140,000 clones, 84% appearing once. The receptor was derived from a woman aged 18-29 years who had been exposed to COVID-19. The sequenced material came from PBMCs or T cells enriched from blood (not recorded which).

The DNA for the CDR3 is TGTGCCAGCAGTTTCAAGAGGGCGGGAGCCTACAATGAGCAGTTCTTC. As protein: CASSFKRAGAYNEQFF. The J gene is TRBJ2-1, the V gene TRBV6-2 or TRBV6-3; 7 bases are shared with TRBD2. With V trimmed by 4 bases and J by 2 bases, 8 bases remained unmatched. The CDR3 has 16 residues. Germline V lookup: CDR1 MNHEY, CDR2 SVGEGT.